This TCR delta chain was profiled in a study of Vδ1+ human thymocytes. Findings and caveats of the study: Unlike peripheral blood Vdelta1+ controls, thymic delta-chain sequences included about 20% Vdelta2 and few Vdelta3. Thymic TRG and TRD repertoires appeared highly polyclonal. Many TRG clonotypes were shared between donors; TRD repertoires were essentially private.

Sequences come from RNA converted to cDNA by reverse transcription. Pooled V-gene forward primers with one constant-region reverse primer generated the CDR3 amplicons by multiplex PCR. TCRdb re-analyzed the multiplex PCR reads via CATT. The table includes under 80,000 delta-chain clones, roughly a third detected once. After removal of 1 base from V and 0 bases from J, the junction contained 7 bases not matched to a gene. The CDR3 sequence is 18 residues long. Germline V lookup: CDR1 TSWWSYY, CDR2 QGS. To note about this clone: No antigen is known for it.

Alphabeta T cells were depleted, then CD3+ Vdelta1+ Vdelta2- thymocytes were FACS-sorted. Between about 96% and 99.6% of sorted thymocytes were Vdelta1+. The chain is built from TRDV1 and TRDJ1; 11 bases align to TRDD3. This TCR derives from a boy under two years old who had congenital heart surgery. Sequenced: Vdelta1+ gamma-delta thymocytes from the thymus. The subset is: FACS-sorted CD3+ TCRalphabeta- TCRVdelta1+ TCRVdelta2- thymocytes. CDR3 nucleotide sequence: TGTGCTCTTGGGGAACGACGAGACTGGGGGATAAACACCGATAAACTCATCTTT. It yields the protein CALGERRDWGINTDKLIF.